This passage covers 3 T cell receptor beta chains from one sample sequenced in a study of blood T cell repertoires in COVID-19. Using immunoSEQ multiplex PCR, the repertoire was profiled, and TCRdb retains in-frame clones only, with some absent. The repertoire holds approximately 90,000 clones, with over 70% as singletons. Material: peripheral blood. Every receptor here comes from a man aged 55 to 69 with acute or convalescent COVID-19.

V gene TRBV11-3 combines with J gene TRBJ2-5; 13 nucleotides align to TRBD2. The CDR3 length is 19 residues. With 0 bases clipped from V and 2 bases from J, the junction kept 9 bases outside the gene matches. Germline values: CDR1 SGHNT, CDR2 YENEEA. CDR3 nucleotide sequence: TGTGCCAGCAGCTTAGATGAGAGACTAGCGGGGGGTTTACAAGAGACCCAGTACTTC. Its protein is CASSLDERLAGGLQETQYF.

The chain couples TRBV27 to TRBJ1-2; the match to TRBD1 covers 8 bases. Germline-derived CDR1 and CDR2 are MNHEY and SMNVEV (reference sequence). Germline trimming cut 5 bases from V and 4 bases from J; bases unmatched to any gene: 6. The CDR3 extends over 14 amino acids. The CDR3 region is CASSPRQGTYGYTF. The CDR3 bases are TGTGCCAGCAGTCCCCGACAGGGGACCTATGGCTACACCTTC.

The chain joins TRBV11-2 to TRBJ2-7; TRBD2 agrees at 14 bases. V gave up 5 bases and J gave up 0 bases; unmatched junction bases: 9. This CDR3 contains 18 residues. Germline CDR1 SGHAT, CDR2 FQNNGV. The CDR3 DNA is TGTGCCAGCAGCACCTTGACTAGCGGGAGGGGCAGCTCCTACGAGCAGTACTTC. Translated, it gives CASSTLTSGRGSSYEQYF.